Presented here are 17 T cell receptor beta chains from one specimen sequenced in a study of blood T cell repertoires in COVID-19. Repertoires were generated with immunoSEQ multiplex PCR, while TCRdb's copy carries only in-frame clones and drops some. The repertoire holds approximately 100,000 clones, with around 81% as singletons. The material sequenced was peripheral blood. The receptors were gathered from a human donor in a cohort sampled during active or convalescent COVID-19.

This sequence joins TRBV6-2 or TRBV6-3 and TRBJ2-1; unclear D gene. The germline V gene has CDR1 MNHEY and CDR2 SVGEGT. This CDR3 has 14 residues. The germline V and J ends were trimmed by 2 bases and 8 bases, with 13 bases remaining between them. The CDR3 coding sequence is TGTGCCAGCAGTTACCCGGTCCCCCCCCATGAGCAGTTCTTC. The encoded protein is CASSYPVPPHEQFF.

CDR3 protein: CASSEFGGQGGKTQYF. In DNA form, the CDR3 reads TGTGCCAGCAGTGAATTTGGCGGACAGGGAGGAAAGACCCAGTACTTC. This chain links TRBV2 with TRBJ2-5; 8 bases fit TRBD1. The length of the CDR3 is 16 residues. Germline CDR1 and CDR2: SNHLY and FYNNEI. The V and J ends lost 2 bases and 6 bases, in that order; junction bases with no gene match: 11. The full variable domain, its missing parts supplied by reference TRBV2 and TRBJ2-5, is EPEVTQTPSHQVTQMGQEVILRCVPISNHLYFYWYRQILGQKVEFLVSFYNNEISEKSEIFDDQFSVERPDGSNFTLKIRSTKLEDSAMYFCASSEFGGQGGKTQYFGPGTRLLVL.

The CDR3 spells CSVLSGQAVRQETQYF. In DNA form, the CDR3 reads TGCAGCGTCCTTTCCGGACAGGCTGTACGCCAAGAGACCCAGTACTTC. The chain uses TRBV29-1 and TRBJ2-5, with 7 bases identical to TRBD1. The CDR3 is made up of 16 amino acids. The ends lost 6 bases at V and 1 base at J; junction bases unmatched: 14. The V gene's germline CDR1 is SQVTM and CDR2 ANQGSEA. The full variable domain, rest sourced from reference TRBV29-1 and TRBJ2-5, is SAVISQKPSRDICQRGTSLTIQCQVDSQVTMMFWYRQQPGQSLTLIATANQGSEATYESGFVIDKFPISRPNLTFSTLTVSNMSPEDSSIYLCSVLSGQAVRQETQYFGPGTRLLVL.

The chain employs TRBV4-2 and TRBJ2-3, with TRBD2 identical over 14 bases. The length of the CDR3 is 19 residues. V lost 3 bases, J lost 5 bases, and 13 bases stayed unmatched. The V gene's germline CDR1 is LGHNA and CDR2 YNFKEQ. The CDR3 DNA sequence: TGTGCCAGCAGCCACGGAGGGACTAGCGGGGGCCCAGGGGTAGATACGCAGTATTTT. It yields the protein CASSHGGTSGGPGVDTQYF.

In DNA, the CDR3 is TGTGCCAGCAGCTTGGCCCCGGGATGGGCCGGGGAGCTGTTTTTT. This sequence encodes CASSLAPGWAGELFF. The rearrangement links TRBV5-8 to TRBJ2-2; tentative D call: TRBD2 (5 bases). The CDR3 has 15 residues. Trimming removed 0 bases at V and 6 bases at J, with 12 bases between. The germline gives CDR1 SGHTS, CDR2 YDEGEE.

The chain uses TRBV9 and TRBJ2-2, with 11 bases lining up with TRBD2. J lost 6 bases, V lost 4 bases, and 11 bases had no gene match. Per germline, CDR1 SGDLS and CDR2 YYNGEE. There are 17 residues in the CDR3. In DNA, the CDR3 is TGTGCCAGCAGCACACGAATAGTAGCGGGAGGGCCCGGGGAGCTGTTTTTT. Its translation is CASSTRIVAGGPGELFF.

The chain combines TRBV27 with TRBJ1-6; 7 positions agree with TRBD1. In germline, CDR1 is MNHEY, CDR2 SMNVEV (reference sequence). V was pared by 4 bases and J by 11 bases, with 8 bases of the junction left unmatched. CDR3 size: 14 residues. The CDR3, as DNA: TGTGCCAGCAGTTCCCGACAGGGTCTCACACCCCTCCACTTT. Translated: CASSSRQGLTPLHF.

The chain employs TRBV18 and TRBJ2-7, with 7 bases aligning to TRBD2. Per germline, CDR1 KGHSH and CDR2 LQKENI. With V trimmed by 3 bases and J by 0 bases, 5 bases remained unmatched. This CDR3 spans 15 amino acids. CDR3 protein: CASSPPGLLSYEQYF. The CDR3 region has the DNA TGTGCCAGCTCACCGCCGGGACTACTCTCCTACGAGCAGTACTTC.

This clone has more than one count but fewer than ten. CDR3 sequence: CASSQGNNQPQHF. CDR3 in DNA: TGCGCCAGCAGCCAAGGTAACAATCAGCCCCAGCATTTT. The chain links TRBV4-1 to TRBJ1-5, with D hard to call. Germline CDR1 MGHRA, CDR2 YSYEKL. CDR3 length equals 13 residues. V was pared by 1 base and J by 3 bases, with 4 bases between.

CDR3 region: CASSSRRRGGQDTQYF. CDR3 bases: TGTGCCAGCAGCTCCCGGCGGCGGGGGGGCCAAGATACGCAGTATTTT. V and J are TRBV13 and TRBJ2-3; 9 bases fit TRBD2. The V gene's germline CDR1 is PRHDT and CDR2 FYEKMQ (reference sequence). The CDR3 runs 16 residues. The junction had 10 bases not matched to a gene; V was cut back by 4 bases and J by 5 bases.

This chain connects TRBV5-1 to TRBJ1-4; possible D gene TRBD1, 5 bases. Trimming cost V 6 bases and J 2 bases, with 14 bases left between them. The CDR3 length is 15 residues. CDR1 is SGHRS, CDR2 YFSETQ, per germline. The CDR3 DNA reads TGCGCCAGCAACCGGGAGGGGTACACTAATGAAAAACTGTTTTTT. It is translated as CASNREGYTNEKLFF.

V is TRBV7-2 and J is TRBJ2-7; 7 bases match TRBD1. In germline, CDR1 is SGHTA, CDR2 FQGNSA. V dropped 1 base and J dropped 4; count of bases not matched to a gene: 7. The CDR3 length is 15 residues. The CDR3 coding sequence is TGTGCCAGCAGCTTAGAGGACAGGAACCCTTACGAGCAGTACTTC. Protein: CASSLEDRNPYEQYF.

The chain carries TRBV7-9 and TRBJ2-3, with TRBD1 as a possible D gene (6 bases). Germline V gene lookup returns CDR1 SEHNR and CDR2 FQNEAQ (reference sequence). CDR3 size: 14 residues. Trimming took off 5 bases at V and 2 bases at J, with 11 bases between the two ends. CDR3 sequence reads: CASSPTGSTDTQYF. For the CDR3, the DNA is TGTGCCAGCAGCCCGACAGGCTCCACAGATACGCAGTATTTT.

The genes are TRBV19 and TRBJ1-5; D is uncertain. Germline V gene sequence: CDR1 LNHDA, CDR2 SQIVND (reference sequence). Trimming left V 10 bases short and J 0 bases short, with 19 bases between. The CDR3 runs 16 residues. CDR3 region: CATLPGRQNSNQPQHF. The CDR3 DNA reads as TGTGCCACCTTGCCCGGCAGGCAAAATAGCAATCAGCCCCAGCATTTT.

This chain links TRBV5-1 with TRBJ1-1, with 8 bases lining up with TRBD1. The CDR3 has 15 residues. Germline CDR1 SGHRS, CDR2 YFSETQ. The trim removed 4 bases at V and 7 bases at J, leaving 12 bases unmatched. For the CDR3, the DNA is TGCGCCAGCAGCGAAACAGGGGGTATTAGCGGTGAAGCTTTCTTT. It encodes CASSETGGISGEAFF.

This clone was seen a handful of times. This chain uses TRBV11-2 with TRBJ2-1, with D tentatively TRBD2 (5 bases). Germline-derived CDR1 and CDR2 are SGHAT and FQNNGV. The CDR3 length is 15 residues. The V end was cut by 5 bases, the J end by 4 bases, with 15 bases between. CDR3 sequence: CASSPFSGIYNEQFF. DNA of the CDR3: TGTGCCAGCAGCCCGTTTTCCGGGATTTACAATGAGCAGTTCTTC.

This clone turned up a few times. The chain recombines TRBV6-2 or TRBV6-3 with TRBJ2-7; TRBD2 matches at 8 bases. V shed 6 bases, J shed 0 bases, and the junction held 7 bases outside the gene matches. The germline V gene encodes CDR1 MNHEY and CDR2 SVGEGT. The CDR3 consists of 15 residues. CDR3 sequence reads: CASSHGGASSYEQYF. The CDR3 bases are TGTGCCAGCAGCCACGGGGGGGCCAGCTCCTACGAGCAGTACTTC.